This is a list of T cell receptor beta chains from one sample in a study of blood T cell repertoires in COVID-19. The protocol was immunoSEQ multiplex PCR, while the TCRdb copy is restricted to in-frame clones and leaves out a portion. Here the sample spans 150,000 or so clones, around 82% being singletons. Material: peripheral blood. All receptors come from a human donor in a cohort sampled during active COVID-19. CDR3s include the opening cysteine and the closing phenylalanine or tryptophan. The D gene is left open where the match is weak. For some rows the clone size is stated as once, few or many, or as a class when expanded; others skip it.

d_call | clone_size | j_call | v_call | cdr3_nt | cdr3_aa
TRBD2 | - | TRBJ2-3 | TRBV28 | TGTGCCAGCGGGGGGGGCAGCGGGAGACCAGATACGCAGTATTTT | CASGGGSGRPDTQYF
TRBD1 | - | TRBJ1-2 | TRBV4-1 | TGCGCCAGCAGCCTAGACAGGGGCAGTAGCTACACCTTC | CASSLDRGSSYTF
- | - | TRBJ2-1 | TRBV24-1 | TGTGCCACCAGCCAGGGCAGCGGGTCCTACAATGAGCAGTTCTTC | CATSQGSGSYNEQFF
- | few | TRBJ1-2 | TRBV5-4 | TGTGCCAGCAGCTACGGAGGTTATGGCTACACCTTC | CASSYGGYGYTF
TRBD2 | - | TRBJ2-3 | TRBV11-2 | TGTGCCAGCAGAAGTAGCGGGGGGGCAGATACGCAGTATTTT | CASRSSGGADTQYF
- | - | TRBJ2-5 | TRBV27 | TGTGCCAGCAGCCCCCGCCGGGATCAAGAGACCCAGTACTTC | CASSPRRDQETQYF
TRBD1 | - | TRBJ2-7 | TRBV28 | TGTGCCAGCAGTACACGGCGGACAGGGACCTACGAGCAGTACTTC | CASSTRRTGTYEQYF
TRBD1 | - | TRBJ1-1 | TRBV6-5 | TGTGCCAGCAGTTCCAGGGGGAGCACTGAAGCTTTCTTT | CASSSRGSTEAFF
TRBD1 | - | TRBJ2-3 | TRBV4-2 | TGTGCCAGCAGCCAAGATCGGGACAGGGAAACAGATACGCAGTATTTT | CASSQDRDRETDTQYF
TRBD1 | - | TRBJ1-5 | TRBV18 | TGTGCCAGCTCACGGGACAGGGGAAAGGGCAATCAGCCCCAGCATTTT | CASSRDRGKGNQPQHF
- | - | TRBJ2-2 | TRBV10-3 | TGTGCCATCAAACGGGAGAGGGACACCGGGGAGCTGTTTTTT | CAIKRERDTGELFF
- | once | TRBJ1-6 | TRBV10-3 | TGTGCCATCAGTGAGGCAGGGGACTCACCCCTCCACTTT | CAISEAGDSPLHF
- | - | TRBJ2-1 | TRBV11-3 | TGTGCCAGCAGCTTAGGAGGGATTGGAGGGTACAATGAGCAGTTCTTC | CASSLGGIGGYNEQFF
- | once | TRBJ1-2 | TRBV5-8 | TGTGCCAGCAGCTTCGGGACATCTAACTATGGCTACACCTTC | CASSFGTSNYGYTF
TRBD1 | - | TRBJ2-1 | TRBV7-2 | TGTGCCAGCAGCTTGGGACAGGGTTGGTATGAGCAGTTCTTC | CASSLGQGWYEQFF
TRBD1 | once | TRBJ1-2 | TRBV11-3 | TGTGCCAGCAGCTCTACAGGGGGCGCGGGGGGCTACACCTTC | CASSSTGGAGGYTF
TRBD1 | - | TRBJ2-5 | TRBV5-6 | TGTGCCAGCAGCTTATACGACAGGGCGGTCAGAGAGACCCAGTACTTC | CASSLYDRAVRETQYF
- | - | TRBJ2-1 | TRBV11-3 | TGTGCCAGCAGCCTCGGATCTAGGAATGAGCAGTTCTTC | CASSLGSRNEQFF
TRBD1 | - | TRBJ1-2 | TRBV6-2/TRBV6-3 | TGTGCCAGCAGTCAAACCCTCCCAGGGGGCTATGGCTACACCTTC | CASSQTLPGGYGYTF
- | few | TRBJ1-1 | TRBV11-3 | TGTGCCAGCAGCTTAAGTTTGAGTAGCTCGAACACTGAAGCTTTCTTT | CASSLSLSSSNTEAFF
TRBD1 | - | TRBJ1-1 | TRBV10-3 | TGTGCCATCAGTACAGGGGGACACACTGAAGCTTTCTTT | CAISTGGHTEAFF
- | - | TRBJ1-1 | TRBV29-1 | TGCAGCGTCCGACAGGAAAAGAACACTGAAGCTTTCTTT | CSVRQEKNTEAFF
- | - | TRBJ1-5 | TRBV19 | TGTGCCAGTAGTATAACGTACGGGACACGGGGCGGCAATCAGCCCCAGCATTTT | CASSITYGTRGGNQPQHF
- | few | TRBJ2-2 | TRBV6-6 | TGTGCCACCTTCCAATTCCGCCAGGGCACCGGGGAGCTGTTTTTT | CATFQFRQGTGELFF
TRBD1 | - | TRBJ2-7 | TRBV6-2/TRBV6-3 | TGTGCCAGCAGTTACATGGGACAGGGTTCCTACGAGCAGTACTTC | CASSYMGQGSYEQYF
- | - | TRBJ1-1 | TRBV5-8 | TGTGCCAGCAGGAGAAACACTGAAGCTTTCTTT | CASRRNTEAFF
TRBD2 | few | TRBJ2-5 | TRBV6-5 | TGTGCCAGCAAGCGGGGCCGAGAGACCCAGTACTTC | CASKRGRETQYF
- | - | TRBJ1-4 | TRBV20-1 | TGCAGTGCTAGTCCTATCATTCAGGGTGGGGACTTAATCGCAACTAATGAAAAACTGTTTTTT | CSASPIIQGGDLIATNEKLFF
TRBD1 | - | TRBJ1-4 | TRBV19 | TGTGCCAGTAGTTCCGGACAGGGCCAAAATGAAAAACTGTTTTTT | CASSSGQGQNEKLFF
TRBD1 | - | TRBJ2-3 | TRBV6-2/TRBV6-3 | TGTGCCAGCAGGCCTCTGACAGGGGCCCTCACAGATACGCAGTATTTT | CASRPLTGALTDTQYF
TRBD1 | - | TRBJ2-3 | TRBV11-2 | TGTGCCAGCAGCCCGCGACAGGGGTCAGATACGCAGTATTTT | CASSPRQGSDTQYF
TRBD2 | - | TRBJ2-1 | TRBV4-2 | TGTGCCAGCAGCCGCGGACTAGCGGGGATAAATGAGCAGTTCTTC | CASSRGLAGINEQFF
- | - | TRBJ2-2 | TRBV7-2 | TGTGCCAGCAGTTTGTCGGGACTCTTCACCGGGGAGCTGTTTTTT | CASSLSGLFTGELFF
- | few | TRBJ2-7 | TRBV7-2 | TGTGCCAGCAGCTTAGGAGCGGTCGCCGCATCCTACGAGCAGTACTTC | CASSLGAVAASYEQYF
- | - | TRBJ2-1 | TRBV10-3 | TGTGCCATCAGCTTACTAGACAATGAGCAGTTCTTC | CAISLLDNEQFF
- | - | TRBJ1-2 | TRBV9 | TGTGCCAGCAGCGTAGGCAGGGAAGGTGGCTACACCTTC | CASSVGREGGYTF
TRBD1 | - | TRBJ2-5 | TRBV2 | TGTGCCAGCAGTGGCTGGCAGGGGGTAGGGGAGACCCAGTACTTC | CASSGWQGVGETQYF
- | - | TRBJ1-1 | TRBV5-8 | TGTGCCAGCAGCTTGCTCAGGGTAAACACTGAAGCTTTCTTT | CASSLLRVNTEAFF
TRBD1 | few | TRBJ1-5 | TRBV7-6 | TGTGCCAGCAGCCCATGGACAGGCCTAAATGAGCCCCAGCATTTT | CASSPWTGLNEPQHF
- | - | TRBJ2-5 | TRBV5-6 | TGTGCCAGCAGCTTGCGGGGGGCTGAGACCCAGTACTTC | CASSLRGAETQYF
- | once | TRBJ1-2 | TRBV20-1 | TGCAGTCAGTATGGCTACACCTTC | CSQYGYTF
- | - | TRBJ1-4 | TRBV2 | TGTGCCAGCAATAGGAGAAATGAAAAACTGTTTTTT | CASNRRNEKLFF
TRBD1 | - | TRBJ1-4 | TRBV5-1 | TGCGCCAGCAGCTTAGGAGGGACAGGGGGTGAAAAACTGTTTTTT | CASSLGGTGGEKLFF
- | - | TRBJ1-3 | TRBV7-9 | TGTGCCAGCAGACCAGGACAGAGCTCTGGAAACACCATATATTTT | CASRPGQSSGNTIYF
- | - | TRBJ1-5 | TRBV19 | TGTGCCAGTACCAGGTATCCCCGACAGGTCAATCAGCCCCAGCATTTT | CASTRYPRQVNQPQHF
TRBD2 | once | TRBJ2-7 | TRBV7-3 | TGTGCCAGCAGCTTCCCGGGGGGCGAGCAGTACTTC | CASSFPGGEQYF
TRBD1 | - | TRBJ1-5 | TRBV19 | TGTGCCAGTAGTAGCCGGGACAGGGGTTATCAGCCCCAGCATTTT | CASSSRDRGYQPQHF
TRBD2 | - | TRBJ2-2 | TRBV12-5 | TGTGCTAGTGGTTTGGGGCGGGAGGACACCGGGGAGCTGTTTTTT | CASGLGREDTGELFF
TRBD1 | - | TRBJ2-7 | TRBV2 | TGTGCCAGCAGGCGGGACAGGGAAACCTACGAGCAGTACTTC | CASRRDRETYEQYF